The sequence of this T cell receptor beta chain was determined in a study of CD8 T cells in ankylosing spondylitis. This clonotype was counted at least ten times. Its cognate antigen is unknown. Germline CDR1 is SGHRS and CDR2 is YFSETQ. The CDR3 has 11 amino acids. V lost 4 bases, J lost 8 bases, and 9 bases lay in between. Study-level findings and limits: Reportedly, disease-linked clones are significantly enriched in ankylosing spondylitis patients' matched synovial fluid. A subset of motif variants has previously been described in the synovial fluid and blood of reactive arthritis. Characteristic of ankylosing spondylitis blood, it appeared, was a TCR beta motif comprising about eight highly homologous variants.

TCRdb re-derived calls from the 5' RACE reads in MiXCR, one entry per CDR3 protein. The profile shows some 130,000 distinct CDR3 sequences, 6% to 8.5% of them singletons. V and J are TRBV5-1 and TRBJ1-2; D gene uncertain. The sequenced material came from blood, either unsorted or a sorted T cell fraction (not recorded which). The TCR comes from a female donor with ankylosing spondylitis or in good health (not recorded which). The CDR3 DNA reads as TGCGCCAGCAGCGTCGGTGTGGGCTACACCTTC. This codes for CASSVGVGYTF.